This TCR beta chain was documented in a study of blood T cell repertoires in COVID-19. Study context: There were acute and convalescent COVID-19 samples, and they came from the United States, Italy and Spain. Sample material is recorded as cDNA or gDNA derived from T cells, B-cell-depleted T cells, or PBMCs.

How the authors handled the data: Reference gene primers were amplified, and this amplification served to estimate nucleated cell counts. Some clones are missing from TCRdb's copy, which holds only in-frame ones; the method was immunoSEQ multiplex PCR. The V and J calls and clone size come from that table; D and trimming were worked out from the DNA. The sample records about 120,000 clones, around 83% being singletons. There are 16 residues in the CDR3. This sequence originates from a man in his sixties with acute or convalescent COVID-19. Sequenced: peripheral blood. This rearrangement joins TRBV21-1 to TRBJ2-7; the DNA was not compared with TRBD2, the D call given in the table. TRBV21-1 is described as a pseudogene. The chain's CDR3 is CASSKGAGRSSYEQYF. CDR3 DNA: TGTGCCAGCAGCAAAGGGGCGGGCAGGAGCTCCTACGAGCAGTACTTC.